The clone carrying this T cell receptor (beta chain) was seen only a few times. These data come from a study of T cell changes during pregnancy in multiple sclerosis. Trimming cost V 5 bases and J 3 bases; bases outside gene matches: 6. Germline CDR1 and CDR2: SGHTA and FQGNSA. The CDR3 runs 14 residues. Produced via immunoSEQ multiplex PCR; TCRdb's table is partial and in-frame only. This table has tens of thousands of clones, more than 75% appearing once. Sequencing was performed on CD4+ T cells from peripheral blood mononuclear cells, taken in the first trimester of pregnancy. This TCR was recovered from a female donor with multiple sclerosis, enrolled in a pregnancy study. The rearrangement uses TRBV7-2 and TRBJ1-1; 7 nucleotides line up with TRBD1. CDR3 residues: CASSTRQGDTEAFF. CDR3 DNA: TGTGCCAGCAGCACTCGACAGGGAGACACTGAAGCTTTCTTT.